This T cell receptor (beta chain) was retrieved from a study of neoadjuvant anti-PD-1 for oral cavity cancer. In this sample, this clone turned up a few times. Patients had HPV-negative, locally advanced oral cavity squamous cell carcinoma. Analysis of PBMCs was direct, with no culture step. Repertoires were generated with immunoSEQ multiplex PCR, while TCRdb's copy carries only in-frame clones and drops some. The table includes 15,000 to 20,000 clones, roughly 70% detected once. The receptor was isolated from a person aged 35-79 years with oral cavity squamous cell carcinoma. Sequenced here: PBMCs, sampled before nivolumab (anti-PD-1) treatment.

The CDR3 reads CAIGGGANTEAFF. The DNA for the CDR3 is TGTGCCATCGGAGGGGGCGCGAACACTGAAGCTTTCTTT. The V call is TRBV10-3, the J call TRBJ1-1; 7 bases are shared with TRBD1. This CDR3 has 13 residues. With 8 bases clipped from V and 1 base from J, the junction kept 4 bases outside the gene matches. The germline V gene encodes CDR1 ENHRY and CDR2 SYGVKD.